One sample yielded the 20 T cell receptor beta chains listed below, sequenced in a study of blood T cell repertoires in COVID-19. Sequenced by immunoSEQ multiplex PCR; TCRdb stores in-frame clones only, minus some. The table lists under 200,000 clones, approximately 90% of them singletons. Input material: peripheral blood. All receptors come from a man between 35 and 55 years old with active or convalescent COVID-19.

V is TRBV12-5 and J is TRBJ1-1; tentative D call: TRBD1 (6 bases). V lost 5 bases and J lost 7, with 14 bases in between. The CDR3 contains 13 residues. Germline V gives CDR1 LGHNT, CDR2 FRNRAP. The CDR3 region is CASGLRTESEAFF. CDR3 in DNA: TGTGCTAGTGGTCTAAGGACAGAAAGTGAAGCTTTCTTT.

This chain uses TRBV29-1 with TRBJ2-3, with 8 bases lining up with TRBD2. This CDR3 is built from 13 residues. Trimming cost V 4 bases and J 5 bases; bases outside gene matches: 5. Germline V lookup: CDR1 SQVTM, CDR2 ANQGSEA. Here the CDR3 reads CSVVSGKGDTQYF. CDR3 nucleotides: TGCAGCGTTGTTAGCGGGAAGGGAGATACGCAGTATTTT.

The chain is built from TRBV18 and TRBJ2-7; weak D call: TRBD1 (5 bases). Per the germline V gene, CDR1 is KGHSH and CDR2 is LQKENI. The CDR3 spans 14 residues. The V and J ends lost 3 bases and 0 bases respectively, with 9 bases between them. This CDR3 reads CASSPDTYSYEQYF. CDR3 nucleotide sequence: TGTGCCAGCTCACCGGACACTTACTCCTACGAGCAGTACTTC.

This chain links TRBV3-1 (or the pseudogene TRBV3-2) with TRBJ2-1, with 15 bases that match TRBD2. V was clipped by 5 bases and J by 9 bases; unmatched bases: 2. Germline CDR1 is LGHDT and CDR2 is YNNKEL (reference sequence). This CDR3 is 14 amino acids long. The CDR3 nucleotides read TGTGCCAGCAGCTGGGGACTAGCGGGAGGTGAGCAGTTCTTC. Protein product: CASSWGLAGGEQFF.

The rearrangement uses TRBV18 and TRBJ2-1; D remains ambiguous. Germline V gene sequence: CDR1 KGHSH, CDR2 LQKENI. This CDR3 is built from 15 residues. Deletions cut 6 bases from V and 0 bases from J, with 12 bases between. CDR3 amino acids: CASSPTESSYNEQFF. CDR3 sequence (DNA): TGTGCCAGCTCTCCAACAGAGAGCTCCTACAATGAGCAGTTCTTC.

V is TRBV5-1 and J is TRBJ2-1, with 16 nucleotides matching TRBD2. This CDR3 is 19 amino acids long. The germline V gene encodes CDR1 SGHRS and CDR2 YFSETQ. The junction had 7 bases not matched to a gene; V was cut back by 4 bases and J by 0 bases. The CDR3 nucleotides are TGCGCCAGCAGCAAAGGGGGACTAGCGGGAGGGGCCTCCTACAATGAGCAGTTCTTC. Protein sequence: CASSKGGLAGGASYNEQFF.

The V call is TRBV5-1, the J call TRBJ1-1; 10 positions agree with TRBD1. The CDR3 contains 13 residues. V shed 7 bases and J 2 bases; nucleotides not matched to a gene: 2. Germline CDR1 SGHRS, CDR2 YFSETQ. The CDR3 DNA reads TGCGCCAGCGCGACAGGGGGCAACACTGAAGCTTTCTTT. Protein product: CASATGGNTEAFF.

V is TRBV6-2 or TRBV6-3 and J is TRBJ1-2; no definite D call. The CDR3 is 13 amino acids. Looked up from germline, CDR1 is MNHEY and CDR2 is SVGEGT. V was trimmed by 5 bases and J by 3 bases, leaving 10 bases between them. This CDR3 is CASSIAQYYGYTF. The CDR3 DNA follows: TGTGCCAGCAGTATAGCGCAGTACTATGGCTACACCTTC.

The V and J genes are TRBV3-1 (or the pseudogene TRBV3-2) and TRBJ2-1, with a possible D match to TRBD2 (6 bases). V was pared by 1 base and J by 0 bases, with 10 bases between. From germline, CDR1 is LGHDT and CDR2 YNNKEL (reference sequence). This CDR3 comprises 16 residues. CDR3 bases: TGTGCCAGCAGCCAAGTTAGACTAGTCTCCTACAATGAGCAGTTCTTC. Translating it yields CASSQVRLVSYNEQFF.

This chain uses TRBV3-1 (or the pseudogene TRBV3-2) with TRBJ1-1; 7 positions match TRBD1. The trim removed 3 bases at V and 5 bases at J, leaving 0 bases unmatched. The CDR3 covers 12 residues. Germline V gene sequence: CDR1 LGHDT, CDR2 YNNKEL (reference sequence). CDR3 coding DNA: TGTGCCAGCAGCCAGGGACAGACTGAAGCTTTCTTT. The encoded protein is CASSQGQTEAFF.

This clone has only a few counts. The V gene is TRBV7-9, the J gene TRBJ2-2, with TRBD1 matching over 9 bases. The CDR3 sequence is 16 residues long. Unmatched junction bases numbered 7, after V lost 6 bases and J lost 2 bases. In germline, CDR1 is SEHNR, CDR2 FQNEAQ (reference sequence). The CDR3 sequence: CASRPGTGTNTGELFF. CDR3 DNA: TGTGCCAGCAGACCCGGGACAGGGACTAACACCGGGGAGCTGTTTTTT.

The chain couples TRBV5-1 to TRBJ1-5; possibly TRBD1 for D (6 bases). Germline V gene data show CDR1 as SGHRS and CDR2 as YFSETQ. The V gene lost 4 bases and the J gene lost 5 bases, with 13 bases spanning the gap. The CDR3 totals 14 residues. The chain's CDR3 is CASSDGAGDQPQHF. The DNA of the CDR3 is TGCGCCAGCAGCGACGGGGCAGGGGATCAGCCCCAGCATTTT.

This clone showed up just once. The V call is TRBV29-1, the J call TRBJ2-1, with 7 positions matching TRBD1. Germline lookup yields CDR1 SQVTM and CDR2 ANQGSEA. The CDR3 covers 13 residues. V lost 4 bases to trimming and J lost 3 bases; unmatched junction nucleotides: 3. This CDR3 is CSVGQGGYNEQFF. The CDR3 DNA reads TGCAGCGTTGGACAGGGTGGCTACAATGAGCAGTTCTTC.

This chain connects TRBV5-6 to TRBJ1-1, with 8 bases that match TRBD1. The germline gives CDR1 SGHDT, CDR2 YYEEEE. CDR3 length: 16 amino acids. Germline trimming cut 4 bases from V and 0 bases from J; bases unmatched to any gene: 8. The CDR3 DNA is TGTGCCAGCAGCAGCCTGGACAGGGTGATGAACACTGAAGCTTTCTTT. Encoded protein: CASSSLDRVMNTEAFF. Complete variable domain (other parts from reference TRBV5-6 and TRBJ1-1): DAGVTQSPTHLIKTRGQQVTLRCSPKSGHDTVSWYQQALGQGPQFIFQYYEEEERQRGNFPDRFSGHQFPNYSSELNVNALLLGDSALYLCASSSLDRVMNTEAFFGQGTRLTVV.

CDR3 in amino acids: CSVTGNGNQPQHF. CDR3 coding DNA: TGCAGCGTTACAGGGAACGGCAATCAGCCCCAGCATTTT. J is TRBJ1-5 and V is TRBV29-1, with D possibly being TRBD1 (6 bases). The CDR3 covers 13 residues. The V gene's germline CDR1 is SQVTM and CDR2 ANQGSEA. Between the trimmed V and J ends, which lost 5 bases and 2 bases, there was a span of 10 bases.

The chain joins TRBV7-9 to TRBJ2-2; 10 bases align to TRBD2. Germline V CDR1 and CDR2: SEHNR, FQNEAQ (reference sequence). V lost 5 bases, J lost 6 bases, and 3 bases stayed unmatched. This CDR3 spans 14 amino acids. The CDR3 sequence: CASSHSGRPGELFF. Written as DNA, the CDR3 is TGTGCCAGCAGCCATAGCGGGAGGCCCGGGGAGCTGTTTTTT.

This chain uses TRBV18 with TRBJ1-4; D is undetermined. The V end was cut by 0 bases, the J end by 6 bases, with 17 bases between. The CDR3 covers 17 residues. The germline V gene encodes CDR1 KGHSH and CDR2 LQKENI. The CDR3 sequence: CASSPPLPSGSDEKLFF. The CDR3 region has the DNA TGTGCCAGCTCACCACCTTTGCCCAGCGGTTCGGATGAAAAACTGTTTTTT. The full variable domain, with the rest looked up from reference TRBV18 and TRBJ1-4, is NAGVMQNPRHLVRRRGQEARLRCSPMKGHSHVYWYRQLPEEGLKFMVYLQKENIIDESGMPKERFSAEFPKEGPSILRIQQVVRGDSAAYFCASSPPLPSGSDEKLFFGSGTQLSVL.

The rearrangement joins TRBV21-1 to TRBJ1-6; TRBD1, the table's D call, was not compared with the DNA. TRBV21-1 has pseudogene status. The CDR3 contains 16 residues. The DNA of the CDR3 is TGTGCCAGCAGACCGGGACAGGGGGCTCGTAATTCACCCCTCCACTTT. Translation gives CASRPGQGARNSPLHF.

The table lists this clone with a count of one. The chain links TRBV27 to TRBJ1-2, with 8 bases fitting TRBD1. Germline CDR1 reads MNHEY; CDR2 reads SMNVEV (reference sequence). CDR3 length equals 15 residues. Trimming took 5 bases from V and 2 from J; bases not matched to a gene: 7. The CDR3: CASSPRTGPNYGYTF. CDR3 DNA: TGTGCCAGCAGTCCCCGGACAGGGCCCAACTATGGCTACACCTTC.

The V gene is TRBV2, the J gene TRBJ2-7; no clear D. There are 14 residues in the CDR3. The V end lost 4 bases, the J end lost 0 bases, and 10 bases lay between the germline ends. Germline lookup yields CDR1 SNHLY and CDR2 FYNNEI. CDR3 protein: CASSAILGSYEQYF. CDR3 bases: TGTGCCAGCAGTGCTATTCTAGGCTCCTACGAGCAGTACTTC. The entire variable domain, with the rest obtained from reference TRBV2 and TRBJ2-7, is as follows: EPEVTQTPSHQVTQMGQEVILRCVPISNHLYFYWYRQILGQKVEFLVSFYNNEISEKSEIFDDQFSVERPDGSNFTLKIRSTKLEDSAMYFCASSAILGSYEQYFGPGTRLTVT.